The 27 T cell receptor beta chains given below trace back to one sample, sequenced in a study of blood T cell repertoires in COVID-19. The method was immunoSEQ multiplex PCR; TCRdb's version includes in-frame clones alone and lacks a portion of them. The sample carries about 180,000 clones, 87% recorded once. Sequenced: peripheral blood. These receptors all come from a woman aged 45-60 years with acute or convalescent COVID-19.

The J gene is TRBJ1-1, the V gene TRBV7-9; D perhaps matches TRBD1 (5 bases). Germline CDR1 is SEHNR and CDR2 is FQNEAQ (reference sequence). The V gene lost 5 bases and the J gene lost 5 bases, with 18 bases spanning the gap. The CDR3 is 15 amino acids. In DNA form, the CDR3 reads TGTGCCAGCAGCCCGGGGACTGCGGGCGGGACTGAAGCTTTCTTT. It is translated as CASSPGTAGGTEAFF. The full variable domain, completed using reference TRBV7-9 and TRBJ1-1, is DTGVSQNPRHKITKRGQNVTFRCDPISEHNRLYWYRQTLGQGPEFLTYFQNEAQLEKSRLLSDRFSAERPKGSFSTLEIQRTEQGDSAMYLCASSPGTAGGTEAFFGQGTRLTVV.

This clone was recorded once. The chain links TRBV4-3 to TRBJ2-2; TRBD2 agrees at 10 bases. Germline lookup yields CDR1 LGHNA and CDR2 YSLEER. CDR3 length: 18 amino acids. The trim removed 1 base at V and 4 bases at J, leaving 9 bases unmatched. Here the CDR3 reads CASSQAQILAGFTGELFF. The CDR3 DNA follows: TGCGCCAGCAGCCAAGCCCAGATACTAGCGGGGTTCACCGGGGAGCTGTTTTTT.

In its sample, this clone was seen a few times. This sample also contains other DNA sequences that code for the same CDR3. The J gene is TRBJ2-2, the V gene TRBV18, with TRBD1 as a possible D gene (5 bases). Germline CDR1 reads KGHSH; CDR2 reads LQKENI. Trimming left V 2 bases short and J 7 bases short, with 8 bases between. The CDR3 runs 13 residues. Here the CDR3 DNA reads TGTGCCAGCTCACCAGCCAGGGACGGGGAGCTGTTTTTT. Translation gives CASSPARDGELFF.

The chain carries TRBV5-1 and TRBJ2-5; D not resolved. Germline V lookup: CDR1 SGHRS, CDR2 YFSETQ. The CDR3 is 14 amino acids. V dropped 4 bases and J dropped 5 bases, with 15 bases sitting between them. The CDR3 DNA is TGCGCCAGCAGCATACTGACACCCCCGGAGACCCAGTACTTC. Amino acid sequence: CASSILTPPETQYF.

The table lists this clone with a few counts. V and J are TRBV6-5 and TRBJ1-3; no firm D call. The germline V gene has CDR1 MNHEY and CDR2 SVGAGI. CDR3 size: 13 residues. Trimming cost V 6 bases and J 2 bases, with 8 bases left between them. CDR3 DNA: TGTGCCAGCAGGCAGACACCTGGAAACACCATATATTTT. Translated, it gives CASRQTPGNTIYF.

The chain links TRBV12-3 or TRBV12-4 to TRBJ1-1, with D hard to call. The CDR3 has 13 residues. Trimming left V 2 bases short and J 3 bases short, with 7 bases between. In DNA form, the CDR3 reads TGTGCCAGCAGTTTACAGTCTTACACTGAAGCTTTCTTT. Amino acid sequence: CASSLQSYTEAFF.

The chain employs TRBV11-2 and TRBJ2-7; 8 bases are shared with TRBD2. CDR3 size: 16 residues. V dropped 1 base and J dropped 3; count of bases not matched to a gene: 8. Germline V CDR1 and CDR2: SGHAT, FQNNGV. CDR3 DNA: TGTGCCAGCAGCTTAGGTCGAGGAGCGGGGGTCTACGAGCAGTACTTC. Its protein product is CASSLGRGAGVYEQYF. The entire variable domain, with the rest obtained from reference TRBV11-2 and TRBJ2-7, is as follows: EAGVAQSPRYKIIEKRQSVAFWCNPISGHATLYWYQQILGQGPKLLIQFQNNGVVDDSQLPKDRFSAERLKGVDSTLKIQPAKLEDSAVYLCASSLGRGAGVYEQYFGPGTRLTVT.

This clone was seen just once. The chain couples TRBV12-3 or TRBV12-4 to TRBJ2-2; maybe TRBD1 (5 bases). The V end lost 2 bases, the J end lost 7 bases, and 8 bases lay between the germline ends. This CDR3 contains 13 residues. This chain's CDR3 is CASSLSGFGELFF. The CDR3 bases are TGTGCCAGCAGTTTATCAGGGTTCGGGGAGCTGTTTTTT.

This clone turned up a few times. The chain employs TRBV4-1 and TRBJ2-3; D is perhaps TRBD2 (6 bases). The CDR3 loop spans 14 amino acids. CDR1 and CDR2 (germline): MGHRA, YSYEKL. V shed 4 bases and J shed 2 bases, with 10 bases lying between them. The CDR3 coding sequence is TGCGCCAGCAGCCCGGAGGGTTCCACAGATACGCAGTATTTT. It codes for CASSPEGSTDTQYF.

This clone was recorded a few times. The CDR3 DNA reads as TGTGCCAGCAGCCCGGACAGCTCTGGAAACACCATATATTTT. Its translation is CASSPDSSGNTIYF. The gene calls are TRBV7-2 and TRBJ1-3; TRBD1 might be the D (6 bases). This CDR3 is 14 amino acids long. Germline assignment: CDR1 SGHTA and CDR2 FQGNSA. With 5 bases removed from V and 0 bases from J, the gap between germline ends came to 8 bases.

The chain is built from TRBV9 and TRBJ2-1; D is possibly TRBD2 (7 bases). Germline V gives CDR1 SGDLS, CDR2 YYNGEE. CDR3 size: 16 residues. Trimming removed 0 bases at V and 9 bases at J, with 19 bases between. The CDR3 region is CASSVGAGAIYAEQFF. The CDR3 nucleotides read TGTGCCAGCAGCGTAGGGGCGGGGGCCATTTATGCTGAGCAGTTCTTC.

The rearrangement joins TRBV5-1 to TRBJ1-5, with a weak D call TRBD1 (6 bases). CDR1 is SGHRS and CDR2 is YFSETQ in the germline V gene. The CDR3 covers 16 residues. Trimming stripped 4 bases from V and 0 bases from J, with 14 bases between. CDR3 bases: TGCGCCAGCAGCGCTTCGGGACACGATAGCAATCAGCCCCAGCATTTT. The encoded protein is CASSASGHDSNQPQHF.

The V gene is TRBV21-1, the J gene TRBJ2-1; TRBD2 is taken as the D call from the table, unchecked against the DNA. TRBV21-1 is a recognized pseudogene. The CDR3 is 18 residues long. The CDR3: CASSKDRQTSGGYNEQFF. The CDR3 DNA sequence: TGTGCCAGCAGCAAAGATAGGCAGACTAGCGGGGGCTACAATGAGCAGTTCTTC.

This clone was seen once. The V gene is TRBV25-1, the J gene TRBJ1-1; maybe TRBD1 (5 bases). The germline V and J ends were trimmed by 6 bases and 9 bases, with 17 bases remaining between them. CDR1 MGHDK and CDR2 SYGVNS come from the germline V gene. There are 13 residues in the CDR3. CDR3: CASRAGGWDKAFF. The CDR3 DNA sequence: TGTGCCAGCAGAGCCGGGGGGTGGGATAAAGCTTTCTTT.

This rearrangement joins TRBV6-5 to TRBJ2-7; 7 bases fit TRBD1. Germline CDR1 MNHEY, CDR2 SVGAGI. V shed 8 bases and J 5 bases; nucleotides not matched to a gene: 15. The CDR3 has 15 residues. The CDR3 sequence is CASLDYPGGPHEQYF. Here the CDR3 DNA reads TGTGCCAGCTTGGATTATCCAGGGGGTCCCCACGAGCAGTACTTC.

The V and J genes are TRBV29-1 and TRBJ1-2, with D hard to call. V lost 6 bases and J 8 bases, leaving 10 bases between the germline ends. Germline CDR1 SQVTM, CDR2 ANQGSEA. CDR3 length: 10 amino acids. The DNA of the CDR3 is TGCAGCGTCGTAAGCCGGGGCTACACCTTC. It translates to CSVVSRGYTF.

The CDR3 DNA sequence: TGTGCCAGCAGCTCGGGGTTCAATCAGCCCCAGCATTTT. Amino acid sequence: CASSSGFNQPQHF. The chain recombines TRBV11-2 with TRBJ1-5; no firm D call. CDR3 length: 13 amino acids. V was clipped by 4 bases and J by 3 bases, with 7 bases between them. Germline-derived CDR1 and CDR2 are SGHAT and FQNNGV.

V usage is TRBV18 and J usage is TRBJ2-7, with 7 bases that match TRBD1. Germline V gives CDR1 KGHSH, CDR2 LQKENI. This CDR3 has 13 residues. V dropped 2 bases and J dropped 3; count of bases not matched to a gene: 1. The CDR3 DNA follows: TGTGCCAGCTCACCAGGACAGGACTACGAGCAGTACTTC. This translates into CASSPGQDYEQYF.

V and J are TRBV6-2 or TRBV6-3 and TRBJ2-2; D unresolved. The germline CDR1 and CDR2 sequences are MNHEY and SVGEGT. The V end was cut by 2 bases, the J end by 2 bases, with 6 bases between. CDR3 length equals 14 residues. CDR3: CASSYRLNTGELFF. The CDR3, as DNA: TGTGCCAGCAGTTACCGCCTAAACACCGGGGAGCTGTTTTTT.

This clone was recorded only once. The V and J genes are TRBV2 and TRBJ2-5; D unclear. CDR1 and CDR2 from the germline V gene are SNHLY and FYNNEI. This CDR3 spans 15 amino acids. Between the trimmed V and J ends, which lost 6 bases and 0 bases, there was a span of 14 bases. CDR3 sequence: CASSALGQDQETQYF. DNA of the CDR3: TGTGCCAGCAGCGCTTTGGGTCAGGACCAAGAGACCCAGTACTTC. Supplemented by reference TRBV2 and TRBJ2-5, the full variable domain reads EPEVTQTPSHQVTQMGQEVILRCVPISNHLYFYWYRQILGQKVEFLVSFYNNEISEKSEIFDDQFSVERPDGSNFTLKIRSTKLEDSAMYFCASSALGQDQETQYFGPGTRLLVL.

The genes are TRBV7-2 and TRBJ1-1; D is unresolved. Trimming removed 0 bases at V and 0 bases at J, with 8 bases between. CDR1 is SGHTA, CDR2 FQGNSA, per germline. The CDR3 contains 15 residues. The CDR3 spells CASSLAGILNTEAFF. Written as DNA, the CDR3 is TGTGCCAGCAGCTTAGCCGGGATCCTGAACACTGAAGCTTTCTTT. The whole variable domain, filled in from reference TRBV7-2 and TRBJ1-1, reads GAGVSQSPSNKVTEKGKDVELRCDPISGHTALYWYRQSLGQGLEFLIYFQGNSAPDKSGLPSDRFSAERTGGSVSTLTIQRTQQEDSAVYLCASSLAGILNTEAFFGQGTRLTVV.

The chain is built from TRBV5-4 and TRBJ2-7; D perhaps matches TRBD2 (6 bases). Germline V gene sequence: CDR1 SGHNT, CDR2 YYREEE (reference sequence). The CDR3 is 13 residues long. The V gene lost 0 bases and the J gene lost 6 bases, with 10 bases spanning the gap. The CDR3 reads CASSLAGGVEQYF. The CDR3, as DNA: TGTGCCAGCAGCTTGGCCGGAGGGGTCGAGCAGTACTTC.

This chain uses TRBV5-1 with TRBJ1-5; possible D gene TRBD1, 6 bases. The CDR3 runs 15 residues. Germline CDR1 and CDR2: SGHRS and YFSETQ. The ends were cut back, 1 base at V and 5 bases at J, with 13 bases in the middle. CDR3 in amino acids: CASSLRGGLDQPQHF. In DNA form, the CDR3 reads TGCGCCAGCAGCTTGAGAGGGGGTCTCGATCAGCCCCAGCATTTT.

This chain uses TRBV11-2 with TRBJ1-2; 10 bases agree with TRBD1. The J segment lost 7 bases and the V segment lost 5 bases, leaving 7 bases of the junction unmatched. The germline CDR1 and CDR2 sequences are SGHAT and FQNNGV. CDR3 length: 14 residues. CDR3 nucleotides: TGTGCCAGCAGCCGCGACAGGGGGCTCAGTGGCTACACCTTC. Encoded protein: CASSRDRGLSGYTF.

The chain links TRBV18 to TRBJ2-1; D is perhaps TRBD1 (5 bases). The germline V and J ends were trimmed by 0 bases and 8 bases, with 8 bases remaining between them. Per the germline V gene, CDR1 is KGHSH and CDR2 is LQKENI. The CDR3 has 13 residues. CDR3 in amino acids: CASSPPGQDEQFF. CDR3 nucleotide sequence: TGTGCCAGCTCACCACCGGGGCAGGATGAGCAGTTCTTC.

The chain links TRBV4-1 to TRBJ2-5, with D possibly being TRBD2 (6 bases). Germline V gives CDR1 MGHRA, CDR2 YSYEKL. There are 15 residues in the CDR3. The germline V and J ends were trimmed by 1 base and 2 bases, with 11 bases remaining between them. The CDR3 bases are TGCGCCAGCAGCCAAGGAGGCGGGGTGCAAGAGACCCAGTACTTC. Amino acid sequence: CASSQGGGVQETQYF.

The gene calls are TRBV5-4 and TRBJ1-1; TRBD1 might be the D (5 bases). The V end lost 1 base, the J end lost 3 bases, and 7 bases lay between the germline ends. The CDR3 has 13 amino acids. CDR1 and CDR2 (germline): SGHNT, YYREEE (reference sequence). CDR3 region: CASSLWGDTEAFF. CDR3 in DNA: TGTGCCAGCAGCTTGTGGGGGGACACTGAAGCTTTCTTT.